The 29 T cell receptor beta chains below were found in one sample sequenced in a study of early T cells in non-severe SARS-CoV-2 infection. MiXCR was run by TCRdb on the 5' RACE reads, yielding one entry per CDR3 protein. The data contain about 64,000 distinct CDR3 sequences, 8.8% of them singletons. The sequencing here drew on whole blood, taken at baseline. All receptors derive from an adult who was a healthcare worker with PCR-confirmed SARS-CoV-2 infection or an uninfected control (not recorded which).

This clonotype was observed a few times. J is TRBJ2-5 and V is TRBV9, with D unclear. CDR1 SGDLS and CDR2 YYNGEE come from the germline V gene. The CDR3 runs to 15 residues. V lost 0 bases, J lost 3 bases, and 12 bases lay in between. CDR3 nucleotide sequence: TGTGCCAGCAGCGTAGATACGACTTCCGAAGAGACCCAGTACTTC. Its translation: CASSVDTTSEETQYF.

The V gene is TRBV6-6, the J gene TRBJ2-1; weak D call: TRBD2 (5 bases). Germline values: CDR1 MNHNY, CDR2 SVGAGI (reference sequence). CDR3 length: 14 amino acids. V lost 5 bases and J 2 bases, leaving 10 bases between the germline ends. In nucleotides, the CDR3 is TGTGCCAGCAGTACTAGTAGCCCCTACAATGAGCAGTTCTTC. Translating gives CASSTSSPYNEQFF.

This clonotype was observed a handful of times. This chain uses TRBV27 with TRBJ2-7; a weak D match, TRBD1 (5 bases). In germline, CDR1 is MNHEY, CDR2 SMNVEV (reference sequence). The CDR3 spans 15 residues. The ends were cut back, 5 bases at V and 1 base at J, with 15 bases in the middle. The CDR3 is CASSTPGMGSYEQYF. For the CDR3, the DNA is TGTGCCAGCAGTACCCCAGGGATGGGTTCCTACGAGCAGTACTTC.

The rearrangement joins TRBV20-1 to TRBJ2-1, with TRBD2 matching over 7 bases. The V gene's germline CDR1 is DFQATT and CDR2 SNEGSKA (reference sequence). The V segment lost 3 bases and the J segment 8 bases; nucleotides outside the gene matches: 4. The CDR3 runs 12 residues. CDR3 sequence reads: CSARVTSDEQFF. CDR3 nucleotide sequence: TGCAGTGCTAGGGTTACTAGCGATGAGCAGTTCTTC.

The rearrangement joins TRBV3-1 to TRBJ2-3; D possibly uses TRBD1 or TRBD2 (5 bases each). The CDR3 extends over 15 amino acids. V dropped 4 bases and J dropped 0 bases, with 11 bases sitting between them. Germline CDR1 is LGHDT and CDR2 is YNNKEL (reference sequence). CDR3 protein: CASSPRDPSTDTQYF. DNA of the CDR3: TGTGCCAGCAGCCCCCGGGACCCTAGCACAGATACGCAGTATTTT.

This clonotype was counted only a few times. V usage is TRBV7-2 and J usage is TRBJ2-5; 9 bases are shared with TRBD1. J was trimmed by 3 bases and V by 4 bases; bases with no gene match: 9. The CDR3 is 16 residues long. Per the germline V gene, CDR1 is SGHTA and CDR2 is FQGNSA. The CDR3 loop is CASSSGQGQGEETQYF. CDR3 DNA: TGTGCCAGCAGCTCAGGCCAGGGACAGGGAGAAGAGACCCAGTACTTC.

This clonotype was detected many times. The chain employs TRBV12-3 or TRBV12-4 and TRBJ2-5, with D possibly TRBD1 on 6 matching bases. V gave up 6 bases and J gave up 5 bases, with 19 bases separating them. This CDR3 has 15 amino acids. The CDR3 coding sequence is TGTGCCAGCAGCTCAGCCCCGACAGGTCAGGAGACCCAGTACTTC. This codes for CASSSAPTGQETQYF.

The chain recombines TRBV11-3 with TRBJ2-3, with a possible D match to TRBD2 (6 bases). Germline V gives CDR1 SGHNT, CDR2 YENEEA. The V end lost 1 base, the J end lost 3 bases, and 11 bases lay between the germline ends. This CDR3 spans 15 amino acids. The CDR3: CASSLGAGPTDTQYF. The CDR3 DNA follows: TGTGCCAGCAGCTTAGGGGCGGGACCGACAGATACGCAGTATTTT.

This clonotype was counted between two and nine times. The chain uses TRBV21-1 and TRBJ1-5; the D call in the table, TRBD1, was not verified against the DNA. TRBV21-1 is a pseudogene segment. The CDR3 runs 17 residues. DNA for the CDR3: TGTGCCAGCAGTCCCCCCCGAGTCGGGCCAAGCAATCAGCCCCAGCATTTT. Residues: CASSPPRVGPSNQPQHF.

This clonotype was seen ten or more times. The rearrangement uses TRBV27 and TRBJ2-6; 7 bases are a match to TRBD2. Trimming cost V 2 bases and J 2 bases; bases outside gene matches: 9. The CDR3 sequence is 18 residues long. Per the germline V gene, CDR1 is MNHEY and CDR2 is SMNVEV (reference sequence). The CDR3 loop is CASSLRQGGLTGANVLTF. For the CDR3, the DNA is TGTGCCAGCAGTTTAAGGCAGGGAGGGTTGACTGGGGCCAACGTCCTGACTTTC.

This clonotype showed up just a few times. V gene TRBV12-3 or TRBV12-4 combines with J gene TRBJ2-6, with no clear D. Trimming took off 3 bases at V and 0 bases at J, with 3 bases between the two ends. The CDR3 is 14 amino acids. The CDR3 loop reads CASSFGSGANVLTF. CDR3 sequence (DNA): TGTGCCAGCAGTTTCGGCTCTGGGGCCAACGTCCTGACTTTC.

The table lists this clonotype with many counts. This chain uses TRBV6-4 with TRBJ2-7, with D maybe TRBD1 (5 bases). CDR1 is MRHNA and CDR2 is SNTAGT in the germline V gene. V lost 0 bases and J lost 12, with 18 bases in between. The CDR3 is 14 residues long. Here the CDR3 reads CASSDSMSTSGWYF. DNA for the CDR3: TGTGCCAGCAGTGACTCAATGAGCACTTCAGGGTGGTACTTC.

There are many counts of this clonotype. V is TRBV27 and J is TRBJ2-1, with D possibly TRBD1 on 6 matching bases. V lost 6 bases and J 0 bases, leaving 12 bases between the germline ends. Germline V gene data show CDR1 as MNHEY and CDR2 as SMNVEV (reference sequence). This CDR3 has 15 residues. Here the CDR3 reads CASRGHPSSYNEQFF. In nucleotides, the CDR3 is TGTGCCAGCAGGGGACACCCGAGCTCCTACAATGAGCAGTTCTTC.

This clonotype appeared a few times. The chain recombines TRBV21-1 with TRBJ1-2. TRBV21-1 is tagged as a pseudogene. The CDR3 sequence is 15 residues long. CDR3 bases: TGTGCCAGCAGCAAAGCGGAGGCGGTGAACTATGGCTACACCTTC. It yields the protein CASSKAEAVNYGYTF.

This clonotype was counted at least ten times. V usage is TRBV19 and J usage is TRBJ1-5; D possibly corresponds to TRBD1 (6 bases). The V end lost 3 bases, the J end lost 3 bases, and 9 bases lay between the germline ends. Per germline, CDR1 LNHDA and CDR2 SQIVND (reference sequence). CDR3 length: 14 residues. CDR3 DNA: TGTGCCAGTAGTATCGGACAGTCCAATCAGCCCCAGCATTTT. This sequence encodes CASSIGQSNQPQHF.

The table lists this clonotype with many counts. The chain combines TRBV20-1 with TRBJ2-7; TRBD1 agrees at 7 bases. After removal of 3 bases from V and 3 bases from J, the junction contained 5 bases not matched to a gene. Per the germline V gene, CDR1 is DFQATT and CDR2 is SNEGSKA (reference sequence). The CDR3 runs 13 residues. The CDR3 region has the DNA TGCAGTGCTAGTAGGGACAGCCTCTACGAGCAGTACTTC. Translation gives CSASRDSLYEQYF.

This sequence joins TRBV20-1 and TRBJ2-7; maybe TRBD2 (6 bases). The CDR3 is 14 residues long. The germline V gene encodes CDR1 DFQATT and CDR2 SNEGSKA (reference sequence). V shed 4 bases and J shed 5 bases, with 18 bases lying between them. CDR3 region: CSATAGTYSNEQYF. In DNA, the CDR3 is TGCAGTGCTACTGCCGGGACTTATTCCAACGAGCAGTACTTC.

The table lists this clonotype with a few counts. The J gene is TRBJ1-1, the V gene TRBV7-6, with a tentative D call TRBD1 (6 bases). The CDR3 has 15 amino acids. Germline V gives CDR1 SGHVS, CDR2 FNYEAQ. V lost 4 bases and J lost 1, with 13 bases in between. The CDR3 nucleotides are TGTGCCAGCAGCTATTCCCCAGGGGCGAACACTGAAGCTTTCTTT. It specifies CASSYSPGANTEAFF.

Only a few counts were recorded for this clonotype. This chain joins TRBV7-2 and TRBJ2-3; D unresolved. Trimming shortened V by 3 bases and J by 2 bases, and 9 bases separated the two germline ends. The V gene's germline CDR1 is SGHTA and CDR2 FQGNSA. This CDR3 contains 14 residues. CDR3 DNA: TGTGCCAGCAGCTTCCGTGGACCCACAGATACGCAGTATTTT. It is translated as CASSFRGPTDTQYF. Variable domain in full (rest from reference TRBV7-2 and TRBJ2-3): GAGVSQSPSNKVTEKGKDVELRCDPISGHTALYWYRQSLGQGLEFLIYFQGNSAPDKSGLPSDRFSAERTGGSVSTLTIQRTQQEDSAVYLCASSFRGPTDTQYFGPGTRLTVL.

The gene calls are TRBV29-1 and TRBJ2-2, with 8 bases matching TRBD2. Germline lookup yields CDR1 SQVTM and CDR2 ANQGSEA. V lost 4 bases, J lost 1 base, and 5 bases stayed unmatched. CDR3 size: 15 residues. The CDR3 reads CSVVIAGKNTGELFF. In DNA form, the CDR3 reads TGCAGCGTTGTAATAGCGGGAAAGAACACCGGGGAGCTGTTTTTT.

This clonotype turned up a few times. This chain connects TRBV29-1 to TRBJ1-2; no clear D. V was clipped by 0 bases and J by 0 bases, with 11 bases between them. CDR1 is SQVTM, CDR2 ANQGSEA, per germline. CDR3 size: 15 residues. This CDR3 is CSVEERSATNYGYTF. CDR3 DNA sequence: TGCAGCGTTGAAGAGAGGTCAGCGACTAACTATGGCTACACCTTC.

The chain is built from TRBV7-2 and TRBJ2-2, with D possibly matching TRBD2 (5 bases). The CDR3 runs 14 residues. V lost 5 bases and J 2 bases, leaving 9 bases between the germline ends. Germline V CDR1 and CDR2: SGHTA, FQGNSA. The CDR3 sequence is CASSPRANTGELFF. CDR3 DNA: TGTGCCAGCAGCCCGCGGGCCAACACCGGGGAGCTGTTTTTT. Supplemented by reference TRBV7-2 and TRBJ2-2, the full variable domain reads GAGVSQSPSNKVTEKGKDVELRCDPISGHTALYWYRQSLGQGLEFLIYFQGNSAPDKSGLPSDRFSAERTGGSVSTLTIQRTQQEDSAVYLCASSPRANTGELFFGEGSRLTVL.

The rearrangement joins TRBV18 to TRBJ2-6; D is ambiguous. The CDR3 totals 14 residues. With 2 bases removed from V and 1 base from J, the gap between germline ends came to 3 bases. Germline CDR1 reads KGHSH; CDR2 reads LQKENI. CDR3 nucleotides: TGTGCCAGCTCACCAGGGTCTGGGGCCAACGTCCTGACTTTC. This encodes CASSPGSGANVLTF.

The gene calls are TRBV2 and TRBJ2-5, with D uncertain. The CDR3 consists of 12 residues. CDR1 is SNHLY and CDR2 is FYNNEI in the germline V gene. Trimming removed 8 bases at V and 9 bases at J, with 16 bases between. DNA of the CDR3: TGTGCCAGCTCACTCGGACCATTTGCCCAGTACTTC. It is translated as CASSLGPFAQYF.

This clonotype was seen a handful of times. V usage is TRBV7-8 and J usage is TRBJ2-7, with a weak D call TRBD2 (6 bases). The length of the CDR3 is 15 residues. Trimming removed 2 bases from V and 0 bases from J, with 11 bases in between. CDR1 and CDR2 (germline): SGHVS, FQNEAQ. This CDR3 reads CASSLRDFLSYEQYF. CDR3 DNA sequence: TGTGCCAGCAGCTTACGGGACTTCCTCTCCTACGAGCAGTACTTC. Together with reference TRBV7-8 and TRBJ2-7, the CDR3 gives the full variable domain: GAGVSQSPRYKVAKRGQDVALRCDPISGHVSLFWYQQALGQGPEFLTYFQNEAQLDKSGLPSDRFFAERPEGSVSTLKIQRTQQEDSAVYLCASSLRDFLSYEQYFGPGTRLTVT.

This rearrangement joins TRBV5-5 to TRBJ2-7; maybe TRBD1 (6 bases). The ends were cut back, 1 base at V and 2 bases at J, with 16 bases in the middle. Germline V gene lookup returns CDR1 SGHKS and CDR2 YYEKEE (reference sequence). CDR3 length equals 16 residues. The CDR3 nucleotides are TGTGCCAGCAGCTTGTTGCGTCCTGAGGGGGCCTACGAGCAGTACTTC. It translates to CASSLLRPEGAYEQYF.

This clonotype was recorded many times. This chain joins TRBV20-1 and TRBJ1-1; D is undetermined. From germline, CDR1 is DFQATT and CDR2 SNEGSKA (reference sequence). CDR3 length equals 15 residues. Between the trimmed V and J ends, which lost 1 base and 0 bases, there was a span of 12 bases. CDR3 region: CSARGRYSMNTEAFF. CDR3 sequence (DNA): TGCAGTGCTAGAGGAAGGTACAGTATGAACACTGAAGCTTTCTTT.

The rearrangement uses TRBV13 and TRBJ2-7; 9 bases are shared with TRBD1. Germline CDR1 reads PRHDT; CDR2 reads FYEKMQ (reference sequence). This CDR3 region has 15 residues. V lost 5 bases and J lost 4; bases outside the gene matches: 9. The chain's CDR3 is CASSQGPGTGYEQYF. The CDR3 nucleotides are TGTGCCAGCAGCCAGGGCCCCGGGACAGGGTACGAGCAGTACTTC.

This clonotype was counted a few times. The chain combines TRBV11-2 with TRBJ2-1; 16 bases are shared with TRBD2. V shed 5 bases and J 9 bases; nucleotides not matched to a gene: 7. Germline CDR1 reads SGHAT; CDR2 reads FQNNGV. This CDR3 is 16 amino acids long. CDR3 sequence: CASSLAGLAGGVEQFF. The CDR3 coding sequence is TGTGCCAGCAGCCTAGCGGGACTAGCGGGAGGGGTTGAGCAGTTCTTC. Full variable domain (rest looked up from reference TRBV11-2 and TRBJ2-1): EAGVAQSPRYKIIEKRQSVAFWCNPISGHATLYWYQQILGQGPKLLIQFQNNGVVDDSQLPKDRFSAERLKGVDSTLKIQPAKLEDSAVYLCASSLAGLAGGVEQFFGPGTRLTVL.